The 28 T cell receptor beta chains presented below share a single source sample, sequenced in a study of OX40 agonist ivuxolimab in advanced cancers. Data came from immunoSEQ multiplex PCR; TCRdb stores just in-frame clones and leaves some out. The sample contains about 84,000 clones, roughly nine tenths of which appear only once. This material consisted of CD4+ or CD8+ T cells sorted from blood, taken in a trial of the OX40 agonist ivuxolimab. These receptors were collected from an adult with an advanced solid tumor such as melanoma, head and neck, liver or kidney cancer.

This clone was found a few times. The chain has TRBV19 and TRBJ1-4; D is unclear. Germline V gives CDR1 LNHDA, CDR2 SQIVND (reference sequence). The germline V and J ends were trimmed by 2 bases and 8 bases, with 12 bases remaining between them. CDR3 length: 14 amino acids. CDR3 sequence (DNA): TGTGCCAGTAGTATAAGCCGGGCCGGGGAAAAACTGTTTTTT. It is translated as CASSISRAGEKLFF.

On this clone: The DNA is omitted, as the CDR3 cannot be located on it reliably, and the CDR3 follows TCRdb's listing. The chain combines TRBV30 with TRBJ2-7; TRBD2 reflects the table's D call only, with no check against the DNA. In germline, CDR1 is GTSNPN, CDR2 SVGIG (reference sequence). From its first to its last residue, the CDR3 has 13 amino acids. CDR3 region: CAWSVGQGATSGF.

The CDR3 bases are TGTGCCAGCAGCGTAGGCCTACAAGAGACCCAGTACTTC. Its translation is CASSVGLQETQYF. The J gene is TRBJ2-5, the V gene TRBV9; no clear D. V lost 0 bases and J 2 bases, leaving 5 bases between the germline ends. The CDR3 is made up of 13 amino acids. Germline assignment: CDR1 SGDLS and CDR2 YYNGEE.

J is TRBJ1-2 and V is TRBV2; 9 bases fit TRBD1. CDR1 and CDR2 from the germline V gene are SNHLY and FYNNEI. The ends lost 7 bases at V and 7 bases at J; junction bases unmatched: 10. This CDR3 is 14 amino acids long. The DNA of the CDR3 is TGTGCCAGCACCCGACAGGGGGTCGGTGGTGGCTACACCTTC. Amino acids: CASTRQGVGGGYTF. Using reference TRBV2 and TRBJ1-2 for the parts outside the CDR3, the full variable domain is EPEVTQTPSHQVTQMGQEVILRCVPISNHLYFYWYRQILGQKVEFLVSFYNNEISEKSEIFDDQFSVERPDGSNFTLKIRSTKLEDSAMYFCASTRQGVGGGYTFGSGTRLTVV.

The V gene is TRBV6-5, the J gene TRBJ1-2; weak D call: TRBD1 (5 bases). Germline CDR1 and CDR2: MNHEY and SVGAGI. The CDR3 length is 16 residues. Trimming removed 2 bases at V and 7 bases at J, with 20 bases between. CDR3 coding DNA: TGTGCCAGCAGTTACCGCCCAGACAGCCTTGGAACTGGCTACACCTTC. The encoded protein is CASSYRPDSLGTGYTF.

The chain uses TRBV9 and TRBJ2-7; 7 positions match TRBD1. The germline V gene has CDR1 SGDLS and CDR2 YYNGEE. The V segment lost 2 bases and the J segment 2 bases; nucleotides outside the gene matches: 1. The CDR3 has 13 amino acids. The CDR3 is CASSVTGAYEQYF. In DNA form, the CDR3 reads TGTGCCAGCAGCGTTACAGGGGCCTACGAGCAGTACTTC.

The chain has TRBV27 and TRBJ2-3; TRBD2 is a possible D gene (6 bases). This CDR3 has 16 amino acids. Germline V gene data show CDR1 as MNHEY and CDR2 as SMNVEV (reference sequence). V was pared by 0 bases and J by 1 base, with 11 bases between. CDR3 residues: CASSLSEGRRTDTQYF. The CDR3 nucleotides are TGTGCCAGCAGTTTATCGGAGGGCCGGCGCACAGATACGCAGTATTTT.

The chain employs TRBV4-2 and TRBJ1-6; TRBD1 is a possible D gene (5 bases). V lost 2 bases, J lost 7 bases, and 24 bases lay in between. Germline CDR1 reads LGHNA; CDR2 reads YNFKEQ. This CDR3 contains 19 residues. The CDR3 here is CASSQLMKEGSGANSPLHF. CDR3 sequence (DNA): TGTGCCAGCAGCCAACTTATGAAGGAGGGGTCAGGCGCGAATTCACCCCTCCACTTT.

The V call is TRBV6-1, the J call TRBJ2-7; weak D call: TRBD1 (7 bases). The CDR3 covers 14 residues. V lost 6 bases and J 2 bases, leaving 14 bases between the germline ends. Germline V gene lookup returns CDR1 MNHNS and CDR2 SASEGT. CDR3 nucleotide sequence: TGTGCCAGCAGCCCCAGGGGGGCAGCCTACGAGCAGTACTTC. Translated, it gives CASSPRGAAYEQYF.

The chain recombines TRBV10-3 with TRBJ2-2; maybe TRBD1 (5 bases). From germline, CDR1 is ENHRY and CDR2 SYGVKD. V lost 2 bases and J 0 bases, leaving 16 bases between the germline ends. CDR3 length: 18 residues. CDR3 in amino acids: CAISETTYRQSNTGELFF. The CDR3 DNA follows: TGTGCCATCAGTGAGACAACCTACAGGCAATCGAACACCGGGGAGCTGTTTTTT.

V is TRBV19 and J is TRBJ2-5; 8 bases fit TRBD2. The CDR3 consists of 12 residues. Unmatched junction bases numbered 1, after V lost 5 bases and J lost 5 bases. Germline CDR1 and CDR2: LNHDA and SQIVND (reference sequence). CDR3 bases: TGTGCCAGTAGTCTAGCGGGTGAGACCCAGTACTTC. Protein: CASSLAGETQYF. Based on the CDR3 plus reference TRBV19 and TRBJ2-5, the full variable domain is DGGITQSPKYLFRKEGQNVTLSCEQNLNHDAMYWYRQDPGQGLRLIYYSQIVNDFQKGDIAEGYSVSREKKESFPLTVTSAQKNPTAFYLCASSLAGETQYFGPGTRLLVL.

This CDR3 is CASSLASVVLDTQYF. CDR3 nucleotides: TGCGCCAGCAGCTTGGCGTCAGTTGTATTAGATACGCAGTATTTT. The rearrangement links TRBV5-1 to TRBJ2-3; D is uncertain. Germline CDR1 is SGHRS and CDR2 is YFSETQ. This CDR3 comprises 15 residues. V was pared by 0 bases and J by 5 bases, with 13 bases between. Using reference TRBV5-1 and TRBJ2-3 for the parts outside the CDR3, the full variable domain is KAGVTQTPRYLIKTRGQQVTLSCSPISGHRSVSWYQQTPGQGLQFLFEYFSETQRNKGNFPGRFSGRQFSNSRSEMNVSTLELGDSALYLCASSLASVVLDTQYFGPGTRLTVL.

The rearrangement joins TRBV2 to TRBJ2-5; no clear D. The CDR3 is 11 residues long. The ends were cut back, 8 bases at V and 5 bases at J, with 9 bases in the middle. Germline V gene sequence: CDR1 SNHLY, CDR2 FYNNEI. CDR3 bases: TGTGCCAGCGGACCCCGGGAGACCCAGTACTTC. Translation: CASGPRETQYF.

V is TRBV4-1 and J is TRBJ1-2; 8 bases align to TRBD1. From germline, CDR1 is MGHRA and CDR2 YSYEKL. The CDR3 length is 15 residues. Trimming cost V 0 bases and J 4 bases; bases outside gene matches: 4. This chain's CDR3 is CASSQDGTGGYGYTF. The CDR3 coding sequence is TGCGCCAGCAGCCAAGACGGAACAGGGGGCTATGGCTACACCTTC.

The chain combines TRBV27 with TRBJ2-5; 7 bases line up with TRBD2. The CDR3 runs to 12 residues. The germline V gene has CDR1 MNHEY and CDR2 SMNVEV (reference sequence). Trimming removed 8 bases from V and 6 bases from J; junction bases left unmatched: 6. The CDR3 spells CASGEGMKTQYF. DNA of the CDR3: TGTGCCAGCGGGGAGGGTATGAAGACCCAGTACTTC.

The CDR3 is CASSSHSGRPRNNEQFF. Written as DNA, the CDR3 is TGTGCCAGCAGTTCACATAGCGGGAGGCCGAGAAACAATGAGCAGTTCTTC. The rearrangement uses TRBV28 and TRBJ2-1, with 10 nucleotides matching TRBD2. Per germline, CDR1 MDHEN and CDR2 SYDVKM. The V gene end was trimmed by 4 bases and the J gene end by 5 bases; junction bases not matched to a gene: 11. This CDR3 has 17 residues.

CDR3 coding DNA: TGCGCCAGCAGCTTGGGCGACAGAACGTCTGGCTACACCTTC. Encoded protein: CASSLGDRTSGYTF. This rearrangement joins TRBV5-1 to TRBJ1-2, with D possibly TRBD1 on 5 matching bases. Germline-derived CDR1 and CDR2 are SGHRS and YFSETQ. Between the trimmed V and J ends, which lost 0 bases and 7 bases, there was a span of 13 bases. The CDR3 consists of 14 residues.

CDR3 amino acids: CAISDVTTYEQYF. The CDR3 DNA follows: TGTGCCATCAGTGATGTGACTACCTACGAGCAGTACTTC. V usage is TRBV10-3 and J usage is TRBJ2-7, with a weak D call TRBD2 (5 bases). V lost 3 bases, J lost 2 bases, and 8 bases lay in between. The CDR3 extends over 13 amino acids. Looked up from germline, CDR1 is ENHRY and CDR2 is SYGVKD.

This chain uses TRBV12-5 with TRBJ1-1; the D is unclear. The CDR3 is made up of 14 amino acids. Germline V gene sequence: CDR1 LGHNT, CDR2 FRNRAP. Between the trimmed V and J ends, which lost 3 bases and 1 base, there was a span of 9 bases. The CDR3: CASGFGIPNTEAFF. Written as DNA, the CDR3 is TGTGCTAGTGGTTTTGGTATTCCGAACACTGAAGCTTTCTTT.

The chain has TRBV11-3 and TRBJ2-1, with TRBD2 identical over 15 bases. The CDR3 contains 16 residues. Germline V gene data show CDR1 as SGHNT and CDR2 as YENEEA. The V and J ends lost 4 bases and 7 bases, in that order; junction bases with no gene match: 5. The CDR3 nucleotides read TGTGCCAGCAGCTCTTGGACTAGCGGGGGGGTTAATGAGCAGTTCTTC. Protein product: CASSSWTSGGVNEQFF.

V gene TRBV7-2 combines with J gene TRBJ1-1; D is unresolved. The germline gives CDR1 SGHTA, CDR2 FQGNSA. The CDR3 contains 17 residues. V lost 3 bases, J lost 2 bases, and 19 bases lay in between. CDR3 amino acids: CASSFLVLGPGNTEAFF. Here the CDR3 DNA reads TGTGCCAGCAGCTTTTTGGTTCTTGGGCCCGGTAACACTGAAGCTTTCTTT. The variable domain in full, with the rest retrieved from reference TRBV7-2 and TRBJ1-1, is GAGVSQSPSNKVTEKGKDVELRCDPISGHTALYWYRQSLGQGLEFLIYFQGNSAPDKSGLPSDRFSAERTGGSVSTLTIQRTQQEDSAVYLCASSFLVLGPGNTEAFFGQGTRLTVV.

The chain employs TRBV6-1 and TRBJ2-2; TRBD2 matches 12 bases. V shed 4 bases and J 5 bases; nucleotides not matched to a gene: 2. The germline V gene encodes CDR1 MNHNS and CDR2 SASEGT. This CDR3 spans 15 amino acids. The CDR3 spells CASSGLAGETGELFF. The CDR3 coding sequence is TGTGCCAGCAGTGGACTAGCGGGAGAGACCGGGGAGCTGTTTTTT.

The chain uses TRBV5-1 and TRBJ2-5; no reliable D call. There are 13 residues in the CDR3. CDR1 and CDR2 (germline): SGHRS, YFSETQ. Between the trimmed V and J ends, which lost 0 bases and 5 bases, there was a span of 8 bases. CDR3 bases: TGCGCCAGCAGCTTGGTACCCCGGGAGACCCAGTACTTC. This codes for CASSLVPRETQYF.

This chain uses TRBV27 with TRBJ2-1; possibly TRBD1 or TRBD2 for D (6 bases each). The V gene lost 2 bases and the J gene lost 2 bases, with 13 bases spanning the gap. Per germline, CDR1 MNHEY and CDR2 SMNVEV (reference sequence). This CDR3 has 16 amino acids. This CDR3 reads CASSLRGRLAYNEQFF. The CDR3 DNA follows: TGTGCCAGCAGTTTAAGGGGGAGACTAGCCTACAATGAGCAGTTCTTC.

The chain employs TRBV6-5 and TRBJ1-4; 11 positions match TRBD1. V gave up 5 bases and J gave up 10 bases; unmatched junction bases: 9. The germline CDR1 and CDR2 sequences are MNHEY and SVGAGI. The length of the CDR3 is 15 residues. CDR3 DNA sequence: TGTGCCAGCAGTGTGGACAGGGGGCGAGGGGGAAAACTGTTTTTT. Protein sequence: CASSVDRGRGGKLFF.

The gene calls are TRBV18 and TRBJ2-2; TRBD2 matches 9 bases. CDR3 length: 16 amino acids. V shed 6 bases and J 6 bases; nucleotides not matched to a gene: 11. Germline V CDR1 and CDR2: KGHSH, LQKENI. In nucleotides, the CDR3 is TGTGCCAGCTCTACCATGGGTAGCGGGAGCCCCGGGGAGCTGTTTTTT. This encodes CASSTMGSGSPGELFF.

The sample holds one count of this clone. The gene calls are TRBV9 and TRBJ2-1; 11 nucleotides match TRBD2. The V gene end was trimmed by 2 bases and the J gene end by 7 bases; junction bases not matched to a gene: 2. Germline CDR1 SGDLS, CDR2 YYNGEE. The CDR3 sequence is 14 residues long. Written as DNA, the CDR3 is TGTGCCAGCAGCGTGGTAGCGGGGGGGAATGAGCAGTTCTTC. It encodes CASSVVAGGNEQFF.

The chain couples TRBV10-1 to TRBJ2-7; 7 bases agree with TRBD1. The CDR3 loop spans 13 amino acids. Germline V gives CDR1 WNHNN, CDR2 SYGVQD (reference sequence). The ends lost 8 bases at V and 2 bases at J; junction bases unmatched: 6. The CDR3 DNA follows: TGCGCCAGCTCACGGGACAGAGCCTACGAGCAGTACTTC. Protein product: CASSRDRAYEQYF.